This T cell receptor beta chain was obtained from a study of CD8+ T cells in alopecia areata. In the study overall: Each day, treated patients took oral tofacitinib twice, at 5 to 10 mg per dose. Study-wide results and limits: Lesional scalp, notably in alopecia totalis/universalis, had clonality above that of normal scalp.

Trimming left V 7 bases short and J 7 bases short, with 16 bases between. Germline-derived CDR1 and CDR2 are MGHDK and SYGVNS. This CDR3 spans 13 amino acids. Alopecia areata patients gave lesional scalp punch biopsies and peripheral blood samples. PBMCs yielded sorted CD4+ and CD8+ T cells. As for this clone: The antigen remains undetermined.

RNA extraction and reverse transcription yielded cDNA as sequencing template. Generated by immunoSEQ multiplex PCR, the TCRdb table keeps only in-frame clones and is missing some. Of 110,000 to 150,000 clones listed, around 58% are singletons. The origin of this receptor is a human donor with alopecia areata. This chain joins TRBV25-1 and TRBJ1-2; D gene unclear. Sequenced here: CD4+ T cells sorted from blood, sampled at week 0. The CDR3 here is CASKSGTGGGYTF. DNA for the CDR3: TGTGCCAGCAAGAGCGGTACTGGAGGTGGCTACACCTTC.